Following are 4 T cell receptor beta chains from one sample sequenced in a study of beta chain features in type 1 diabetes. All of the isolated RNA was reverse transcribed, so expressed TCRB transcripts were sequenced. The method was immunoSEQ multiplex PCR; TCRdb's version includes in-frame clones alone and lacks a portion of them. The sample lists about 150,000 clones, 11% occurring once. Sequencing used central memory CD4+ T cells from blood. The receptors stem from a man between 18 and 29 years old in good health.

This chain connects TRBV7-8 to TRBJ1-2, with D hard to call. The germline V gene has CDR1 SGHVS and CDR2 FQNEAQ. This CDR3 is 15 amino acids long. V dropped 5 bases and J dropped 5 bases, with 18 bases sitting between them. CDR3 region: CASSPEDGLSYGYTF. The CDR3 DNA follows: TGTGCCAGCAGCCCAGAGGACGGATTATCATATGGCTACACCTTC. Full variable domain (missing parts from reference TRBV7-8 and TRBJ1-2): GAGVSQSPRYKVAKRGQDVALRCDPISGHVSLFWYQQALGQGPEFLTYFQNEAQLDKSGLPSDRFFAERPEGSVSTLKIQRTQQEDSAVYLCASSPEDGLSYGYTFGSGTRLTVV.

For the CDR3, the DNA is TGTGCCAGCAGCGAGCGTCATGAGCAGTTCTTC. Translation gives CASSERHEQFF. The chain couples TRBV2 to TRBJ2-1; unclear D gene. Trimming cost V 6 bases and J 8 bases, with 8 bases left between them. Germline V gene sequence: CDR1 SNHLY, CDR2 FYNNEI. The CDR3 is 11 residues long. Supplemented by reference TRBV2 and TRBJ2-1, the full variable domain reads EPEVTQTPSHQVTQMGQEVILRCVPISNHLYFYWYRQILGQKVEFLVSFYNNEISEKSEIFDDQFSVERPDGSNFTLKIRSTKLEDSAMYFCASSERHEQFFGPGTRLTVL.

The table lists this clone with a few counts. The rearrangement links TRBV29-1 to TRBJ1-1; D uncertain. In germline, CDR1 is SQVTM, CDR2 ANQGSEA. Trimming took off 4 bases at V and 1 base at J, with 10 bases between the two ends. The CDR3 runs to 13 residues. CDR3 nucleotide sequence: TGCAGCGTTGGGGTCCTGGGGAACACTGAAGCTTTCTTT. Translation: CSVGVLGNTEAFF. Combining the CDR3 with reference TRBV29-1 and TRBJ1-1 gives the whole variable domain SAVISQKPSRDICQRGTSLTIQCQVDSQVTMMFWYRQQPGQSLTLIATANQGSEATYESGFVIDKFPISRPNLTFSTLTVSNMSPEDSSIYLCSVGVLGNTEAFFGQGTRLTVV.

V is TRBV9 and J is TRBJ1-2; D call uncertain. The CDR3 extends over 13 amino acids. V shed 4 bases and J shed 2 bases, with 9 bases lying between them. Germline CDR1 reads SGDLS; CDR2 reads YYNGEE. CDR3 sequence: CASSPIFNYGYTF. Here the CDR3 DNA reads TGTGCCAGCAGCCCAATCTTCAACTATGGCTACACCTTC.